These T cell receptor beta chains were read from a single sample in a study of monozygotic twins with cystic fibrosis. The assay was immunoSEQ multiplex PCR, and TCRdb's table has in-frame clones only and misses some. This table holds 13,000 to 15,000 clones, around 84% found once. Material for sequencing was blood. Source of these receptors: a boy younger than 18 with cystic fibrosis. Both conserved end residues are part of each CDR3. Fields, in order: D gene, clone size, V gene, J gene, CDR3 DNA, CDR3 protein. The D gene is left open where the match is weak. Clone size is not always given. Where it is, it says once, few, many or a class for expanded clones.

-	few	TRBV6-5	TRBJ2-3	TGTGCCAGCAGTTACTCGGGGGTTGGAGATACGCAGTATTTT	CASSYSGVGDTQYF
-	-	TRBV27	TRBJ2-7	TGTGCCAGCAGTCCCTACAGGGAATTCCACTACGAGCAGTACTTC	CASSPYREFHYEQYF
-	-	TRBV18	TRBJ1-1	TGTGCCAGCTCACCTGTTTGGGGGACTGAAGCTTTCTTT	CASSPVWGTEAFF
-	once	TRBV28	TRBJ1-5	TGTGCCACGGACTACGCTAGGAGTCAGCCCCAGCATTTT	CATDYARSQPQHF
-	-	TRBV5-1	TRBJ2-7	TGCGCCAGCAGCCCCGACATCCGGAGGGCCCACGAGCAGTACTTC	CASSPDIRRAHEQYF
-	-	TRBV28	TRBJ1-4	TGTGCCAGCAGTTTATCTGTGGGGAAGGGTGAAAAACTGTTTTTT	CASSLSVGKGEKLFF
-	-	TRBV9	TRBJ2-3	TGTGCCAGCAGCGTAGGGGTTACGGGCTCCGGGACAGATACGCAGTATTTT	CASSVGVTGSGTDTQYF
-	-	TRBV11-1	TRBJ2-7	TGTGCCAGCAGCCCTGGACACTACGAGCAGTACTTC	CASSPGHYEQYF
TRBD1	-	TRBV9	TRBJ1-1	TGTGCCAGCAGCGTAGGGACAGGGGACACTGAAGCTTTCTTT	CASSVGTGDTEAFF
-	-	TRBV9	TRBJ1-4	TGTGCCAGCAGCGCGGATGGACGGGCCAGGAAACTGTTTTTT	CASSADGRARKLFF
-	-	TRBV2	TRBJ1-1	TGTGCCAGCAGTGGGCTTGGTACTGAAGCTTTCTTT	CASSGLGTEAFF
TRBD1	-	TRBV13	TRBJ1-2	TGTGCCAGCAGCCAGGGCGGGACAGGGACCAACTATGGCTACACCTTC	CASSQGGTGTNYGYTF
TRBD1	-	TRBV5-1	TRBJ1-1	TGCGCCAGCAGCTCCTCCGGGACAGGAGTTTTAACTGAAGCTTTCTTT	CASSSSGTGVLTEAFF
-	-	TRBV6-1	TRBJ1-5	TGTGCCAGCAGTGAAGGAGGGGGTAATCAGCCCCAGCATTTT	CASSEGGGNQPQHF
TRBD1	-	TRBV29-1	TRBJ2-4	TGCAGCGTTGAAGAGGGTCACGGGACAGAAACCCTAGCCAAAAACATTCAGTACTTC	CSVEEGHGTETLAKNIQYF
-	-	TRBV6-4	TRBJ2-7	TGTGCCAGCAGCCGCTTTGAACCGGGACTTTTAGTCTACGAGCAGTACTTC	CASSRFEPGLLVYEQYF
-	-	TRBV5-6	TRBJ1-3	TGTGCCAGCAGCTTGAGGTGGCAGGTTGGAAACACCATATATTTT	CASSLRWQVGNTIYF
TRBD2	-	TRBV30	TRBJ2-1	TGTGCCTGGAGCTTATGGGGGGGTACTAGCGGAGCATACAATGAGCAGTTCTTC	CAWSLWGGTSGAYNEQFF
-	-	TRBV9	TRBJ2-7	TGTGCCAGCAGCGTAGGATTAACCTACGAGCAGTACTTC	CASSVGLTYEQYF
-	-	TRBV19	TRBJ2-1	TGTGCCAGTAGTATTAAACACTACAATGAGCAGTTCTTC	CASSIKHYNEQFF
-	-	TRBV18	TRBJ2-7	TGTGCCAGCTCACCTCGGAGTGGGGCAGGGCCCTACGAGCAGTACTTC	CASSPRSGAGPYEQYF
TRBD2	-	TRBV2	TRBJ2-7	TGTGCCAGCAGTGAAATGGGACTAGCGGACTACTACGAGCAGTACTTC	CASSEMGLADYYEQYF
-	-	TRBV9	TRBJ2-3	TGTGCCAGCAGCGCCGAGCAGACAGATACGCAGTATTTT	CASSAEQTDTQYF
-	-	TRBV4-1	TRBJ2-2	TGCGCCAGCAGCCAAGTGGGGGGACCCGGGGAGCTGTTTTTT	CASSQVGGPGELFF
-	-	TRBV7-8	TRBJ1-3	TGTGCCAGCAGCTTAGTATGGGGGCCCAGGGGTGTTAATGGAAACACCATATATTTT	CASSLVWGPRGVNGNTIYF
TRBD1	-	TRBV6-5	TRBJ2-7	TGTGCCAGCAGCTCGACAGGGGGGGCCTCCTACGAGCAGTACTTC	CASSSTGGASYEQYF
-	-	TRBV6-6	TRBJ1-3	TGTGCCAGCAGTTACAGCACAGGGTACTTTTTT	CASSYSTGYFF
TRBD2	-	TRBV5-8	TRBJ2-7	TGTGCCAGCAGCTTGGATGGTACTAGCGGGGGGACCTCCGGCTACGAGCAGTACTTC	CASSLDGTSGGTSGYEQYF
-	once	TRBV29-1	TRBJ2-1	TGCAGCGTTGCGGGTTACCTAGACAATGAGCAGTTCTTC	CSVAGYLDNEQFF
TRBD1	-	TRBV6-1	TRBJ1-2	TGTGCCAGCAGTGAAAAGGGGACAGCTAACTATGGCTACACCTTC	CASSEKGTANYGYTF
TRBD1	-	TRBV28	TRBJ1-2	TGTGCCAGCAGTTCCTCCTGGGACAGGGCCTGGGGTGGCTACACCTTC	CASSSSWDRAWGGYTF
-	-	TRBV29-1	TRBJ1-4	TGCAGCGTTCGTTTTGGGGAAAAACTGTTTTTT	CSVRFGEKLFF
-	-	TRBV7-9	TRBJ1-5	TGTGCCAGCAGCTCGGGGGATAGCAATCAGCCCCAGCATTTT	CASSSGDSNQPQHF
TRBD2	-	TRBV18	TRBJ2-2	TGTGCCAGCTCACCAGGGACTAGCGCCGTGGCCACGGAGCTGTTTTTT	CASSPGTSAVATELFF
TRBD1	-	TRBV5-6	TRBJ1-1	TGTGCCAGCAGCTGGACAGGGGTGAGGACTGAAGCTTTCTTT	CASSWTGVRTEAFF
-	-	TRBV18	TRBJ1-1	TGTGCCAGCTCACCAAAGGGAGACACTGAAGCTTTCTTT	CASSPKGDTEAFF
TRBD1	-	TRBV5-1	TRBJ2-5	TGCGCCAGCAGCTCCGGGACAGGGATCAGGGAGACCCAGTACTTC	CASSSGTGIRETQYF
-	-	TRBV18	TRBJ2-1	TGTGCCAGCTCACCGGAGGGGGAGTACAATGAGCAGTTCTTC	CASSPEGEYNEQFF
TRBD1	-	TRBV2	TRBJ1-2	TGTGCCAGCGGGACAGGGAACTATGGCTACACCTTC	CASGTGNYGYTF
TRBD1	-	TRBV30	TRBJ2-3	TGTGCCTGGTGCTGGGACAGCTACACAGATACGCAGTATTTT	CAWCWDSYTDTQYF
-	-	TRBV5-1	TRBJ1-6	TGCGCCAGCAGCTTAATTCCTCCCAGTGAGGGGAATTCACCCCTCCACTTT	CASSLIPPSEGNSPLHF
TRBD2	-	TRBV10-3	TRBJ2-3	TGTGCCATCAGCTCTAGCGGTGAAGGCCCAGATACGCAGTATTTT	CAISSSGEGPDTQYF
-	few	TRBV7-9	TRBJ2-2	TGTGCCAGCAGCTTAGGGAGCGGGGAGCTGTTTTTT	CASSLGSGELFF
-	-	TRBV4-1	TRBJ1-4	TGCGCCAGCAGCCAACGAGGAGCACGAACAGGAGAAAAACTGTTTTTT	CASSQRGARTGEKLFF
-	few	TRBV9	TRBJ1-4	TGTGCCAGCAGTACGTCAGCTAATGAAAAACTGTTTTTT	CASSTSANEKLFF
-	once	TRBV5-8	TRBJ1-3	TGTGCCAGCAGACCAGAGCTGTGGCAGGGTACTGGAAACACCATATATTTT	CASRPELWQGTGNTIYF
-	-	TRBV6-6	TRBJ1-2	TGTGCCAGCACTGGGGCGGGTGGCTACACCTTC	CASTGAGGYTF
-	-	TRBV9	TRBJ2-2	TGTGCCAGCAGCGTAGGAGGGCGTGCCGGGGAGCTGTTTTTT	CASSVGGRAGELFF
-	-	TRBV6-5	TRBJ1-2	TGTGCCAGCAGTCACAGGGCTCGTGACTATGGCTACACCTTC	CASSHRARDYGYTF
TRBD1	-	TRBV2	TRBJ1-5	TGTGCCAGCAGCACAACACCCAACGGGGACAGGGAACAGCCCCAGCATTTT	CASSTTPNGDREQPQHF
-	-	TRBV4-1	TRBJ1-1	TGCGCCAGCAGCCTTTCTCGGACCTCGAACACTGAAGCTTTCTTT	CASSLSRTSNTEAFF
-	-	TRBV5-5	TRBJ2-7	TGTGCCAGCAGCTTGGTCGGGAACAACCCCTACGAGCAGTACTTC	CASSLVGNNPYEQYF
TRBD1	-	TRBV6-6	TRBJ2-7	TGTGCCAGCAGTTCCCATCCAGGGGGCCGGACCTACGAGCAGTACTTC	CASSSHPGGRTYEQYF